The 26 T cell receptor beta chains in this list originate from one sample, sequenced in a study of vaccination and CD4 T cells after COVID-19. The treatment here: approximately nine-day PBMC culture with coronavirus spike peptide pools or control peptides (ViraFEST assay). At the Johns Hopkins FTIC core, DNA taken from cultured CD4+ T cells was sequenced by way of the Oncomine TCR Beta short-read assay. MiXCR was run by TCRdb on the PCR reads, yielding one entry per CDR3 protein. The sample lists 20,000 or so distinct CDR3 sequences, 50% occurring once. The antigens of these receptors remain unknown. The sample comprised CD4+ T cells from blood, cultured in vitro. The receptor source for this set is a human donor who had recovered from COVID-19.

The chain uses TRBV12-3 or TRBV12-4 and TRBJ1-5, with D possibly matching TRBD1 (6 bases). The CDR3 is 15 residues long. V lost 0 bases, J lost 7 bases, and 13 bases lay in between. CDR3 in DNA: TGTGCCAGCAGTTTAGCGGGCGGCCAGGGGCAGCCCCAGCATTTT. Translated, it gives CASSLAGGQGQPQHF.

In this sample, this clonotype turned up a few times. The V call is TRBV15, the J call TRBJ2-2, with D maybe TRBD2 (6 bases). This CDR3 spans 16 amino acids. Germline values: CDR1 LNHNV, CDR2 YYDKDF (reference sequence). V gave up 0 bases and J gave up 6 bases, with 14 bases separating them. DNA of the CDR3: TGTGCCACCAGCAGAGATGCGGTGGGACTGGCCGGGGAGCTGTTTTTT. It yields the protein CATSRDAVGLAGELFF.

The CDR3 coding sequence is TGTGCCAGCAGCCCGAGGGACAGGTACACTGAAGCTTTCTTT. It yields the protein CASSPRDRYTEAFF. The rearrangement uses TRBV6-2 or TRBV6-3 and TRBJ1-1; TRBD1 matches at 8 bases. Unmatched junction bases numbered 6, after V lost 6 bases and J lost 3 bases. The CDR3 runs 14 residues. Germline V gene lookup returns CDR1 MNHEY and CDR2 SVGEGT.

This rearrangement joins TRBV24-1 to TRBJ2-1; D gene ambiguous. This CDR3 has 11 residues. Deletions cut 1 base from V and 8 bases from J, with 2 bases between. Germline V gene lookup returns CDR1 KGHDR and CDR2 SFDVKD. The CDR3 loop is CATSDFYEQFF. The DNA of the CDR3 is TGTGCCACCAGTGATTTTTATGAGCAGTTCTTC.

The table lists this clonotype with a few counts. CDR3 amino acids: CASSPTGQGHREQYF. CDR3 nucleotides: TGTGCCAGCAGTCCCACGGGACAGGGACATCGCGAGCAGTACTTC. The gene calls are TRBV27 and TRBJ2-7; TRBD1 matches at 9 bases. Trimming at V came to 5 bases and at J to 6 bases, leaving 11 bases not matched to a gene. The CDR3 has 15 amino acids. CDR1 is MNHEY and CDR2 is SMNVEV in the germline V gene (reference sequence).

The V gene is TRBV5-1, the J gene TRBJ2-7, with TRBD2 matching over 7 bases. Germline V gene data show CDR1 as SGHRS and CDR2 as YFSETQ. The length of the CDR3 is 14 residues. Unmatched junction bases numbered 8, after V lost 5 bases and J lost 3 bases. The DNA of the CDR3 is TGCGCCAGCAGATCCCCCGGGGGGAGCTACGAGCAGTACTTC. It specifies CASRSPGGSYEQYF. Complete variable domain (other parts from reference TRBV5-1 and TRBJ2-7): KAGVTQTPRYLIKTRGQQVTLSCSPISGHRSVSWYQQTPGQGLQFLFEYFSETQRNKGNFPGRFSGRQFSNSRSEMNVSTLELGDSALYLCASRSPGGSYEQYFGPGTRLTVT.

This chain links TRBV4-1 with TRBJ2-1; TRBD1 matches at 9 bases. Looked up from germline, CDR1 is MGHRA and CDR2 is YSYEKL. This CDR3 has 16 residues. The J segment lost 9 bases and the V segment lost 0 bases, leaving 9 bases of the junction unmatched. CDR3 loop: CASSQDSVRQGVEQFF. CDR3 in DNA: TGCGCCAGCAGCCAAGATTCGGTTCGACAGGGGGTTGAGCAGTTCTTC.

V is TRBV7-7 and J is TRBJ2-1; perhaps TRBD2 as D (6 bases). This CDR3 is 17 amino acids long. Germline V gene data show CDR1 as SSHAT and CDR2 as FNYEAQ (reference sequence). The CDR3 here is CASGGVTGRSDNNEQFF. In nucleotides, the CDR3 is TGTGCTAGCGGAGGGGTTACCGGGAGATCGGATAACAATGAGCAGTTCTTC.

This rearrangement joins TRBV7-9 to TRBJ2-2, with TRBD1 as a possible D gene (6 bases). The germline CDR1 and CDR2 sequences are SEHNR and FQNEAQ (reference sequence). The CDR3 runs 15 residues. Deletions cut 10 bases from V and 5 bases from J, with 20 bases between. CDR3 in amino acids: CATTPSPQGTGELFF. CDR3 in DNA: TGTGCCACCACCCCCAGCCCCCAGGGGACCGGGGAGCTGTTTTTT.

The V gene is TRBV11-2, the J gene TRBJ1-1; perhaps TRBD1 as D (5 bases). The V gene's germline CDR1 is SGHAT and CDR2 FQNNGV. The CDR3 has 14 residues. Trimming left V 3 bases short and J 10 bases short, with 18 bases between. The CDR3 here is CASSFFAGRRAAFF. As DNA, the CDR3 is TGTGCCAGCAGCTTCTTTGCGGGCCGCAGGGCAGCTTTCTTT.

This clonotype is labeled medium-sized. The chain couples TRBV6-2 or TRBV6-3 to TRBJ2-2, with D hard to call. The V end lost 6 bases, the J end lost 0 bases, and 2 bases lay between the germline ends. Germline CDR1 reads MNHEY; CDR2 reads SVGEGT. The CDR3 loop spans 12 amino acids. The DNA for the CDR3 is TGTGCCAGCAGCCCGAACACCGGGGAGCTGTTTTTT. The encoded protein is CASSPNTGELFF.

The chain couples TRBV28 to TRBJ2-3; TRBD2 aligns across 10 bases. The germline gives CDR1 MDHEN, CDR2 SYDVKM. There are 16 residues in the CDR3. The trim removed 3 bases at V and 3 bases at J, leaving 6 bases unmatched. The CDR3 region is CASSLPASGSTDTQYF. The CDR3 DNA reads TGTGCCAGCAGTTTGCCGGCTAGCGGGAGTACAGATACGCAGTATTTT.

This clonotype was observed a handful of times. This chain joins TRBV19 and TRBJ2-5; 11 bases are a match to TRBD2. V shed 6 bases, J shed 3 bases, and the junction held 6 bases outside the gene matches. The length of the CDR3 is 15 residues. Germline CDR1 LNHDA, CDR2 SQIVND (reference sequence). The CDR3: CASSGATSGEETQYF. In DNA form, the CDR3 reads TGTGCCAGTAGCGGAGCGACTAGCGGGGAAGAGACCCAGTACTTC.

The chain uses TRBV7-9 and TRBJ1-1, with 8 bases identical to TRBD1. The CDR3 contains 13 residues. Unmatched junction bases numbered 3, after V lost 6 bases and J lost 3 bases. Germline V gene data show CDR1 as SEHNR and CDR2 as FQNEAQ (reference sequence). CDR3: CASSIQGDTEAFF. The CDR3 DNA sequence: TGTGCCAGCAGTATACAGGGGGACACTGAAGCTTTCTTT.

The chain joins TRBV6-1 to TRBJ2-1; a weak D match, TRBD2 (6 bases). Trimming cost V 10 bases and J 11 bases, with 15 bases left between them. CDR1 and CDR2 (germline): MNHNS, SASEGT. The CDR3 length is 11 residues. This CDR3 reads CATTRDSKQFF. Here the CDR3 DNA reads TGTGCCACCACCCGGGACTCTAAGCAGTTCTTC.

This clonotype was seen only a few times. This sequence joins TRBV7-6 and TRBJ1-1, with TRBD1 matching 12 bases. Germline V gene sequence: CDR1 SGHVS, CDR2 FNYEAQ. J was trimmed by 5 bases and V by 0 bases; bases with no gene match: 7. CDR3 length: 17 residues. The CDR3 region is CASSLAAPGQGATEAFF. As DNA, the CDR3 is TGTGCCAGCAGCTTAGCGGCTCCGGGACAGGGGGCAACTGAAGCTTTCTTT.

The V call is TRBV9, the J call TRBJ2-7, with TRBD2 matching over 8 bases. CDR1 is SGDLS and CDR2 is YYNGEE in the germline V gene. V shed 4 bases and J 3 bases; nucleotides not matched to a gene: 3. CDR3 length: 13 amino acids. CDR3 residues: CASSPSGFYEQYF. In nucleotides, the CDR3 is TGTGCCAGCAGCCCTAGCGGGTTCTACGAGCAGTACTTC.

V usage is TRBV20-1 and J usage is TRBJ2-1; 7 nucleotides align to TRBD2. CDR1 and CDR2 (germline): DFQATT, SNEGSKA (reference sequence). V trimming: 6 bases; J trimming: 8 bases; junction bases outside the gene matches: 13. This CDR3 contains 14 residues. This chain's CDR3 is CSAPSGGSADEQFF. The CDR3 DNA sequence: TGCAGTGCCCCCTCCGGGGGGAGTGCGGATGAGCAGTTCTTC.

This chain connects TRBV20-1 to TRBJ2-1, with 7 bases fitting TRBD1. The germline gives CDR1 DFQATT, CDR2 SNEGSKA (reference sequence). The CDR3 loop spans 18 amino acids. The ends lost 5 bases at V and 2 bases at J; junction bases unmatched: 18. CDR3 amino acids: CSARKGQFSGFPYNEQFF. Written as DNA, the CDR3 is TGCAGTGCTCGCAAGGGACAGTTTTCAGGTTTCCCCTACAATGAGCAGTTCTTC.

This chain joins TRBV20-1 and TRBJ1-5; possibly TRBD1 for D (5 bases). V was shortened by 0 bases and J by 7 bases, with 25 bases between the two germline ends. Germline V gene lookup returns CDR1 DFQATT and CDR2 SNEGSKA (reference sequence). The CDR3 has 18 amino acids. The CDR3 sequence: CSARDSRNQGPQGQPQHF. The CDR3 nucleotides are TGCAGTGCTAGAGATTCGAGGAATCAGGGCCCCCAAGGACAGCCCCAGCATTTT.

The chain carries TRBV27 and TRBJ1-1; 9 bases fit TRBD1. The trim removed 8 bases at V and 1 base at J, leaving 8 bases unmatched. The CDR3 sequence is 15 residues long. CDR1 and CDR2 from the germline V gene are MNHEY and SMNVEV (reference sequence). CDR3 in DNA: TGTGCCAGCCTGAGGACAGGGGTGGGGAACACTGAAGCTTTCTTT. It encodes CASLRTGVGNTEAFF.

This clonotype was found a few times. This chain joins TRBV6-2 or TRBV6-3 and TRBJ2-5; the match to TRBD2 covers 7 bases. CDR1 MNHEY and CDR2 SVGEGT come from the germline V gene. V gave up 6 bases and J gave up 2 bases; unmatched junction bases: 9. This CDR3 has 15 residues. In nucleotides, the CDR3 is TGTGCCAGCAGCGCCGGAAGACTAGCACAAGAGACCCAGTACTTC. It translates to CASSAGRLAQETQYF.

This clonotype was detected only a few times. The chain uses TRBV20-1 and TRBJ1-3, with D possibly matching TRBD1 (5 bases). The CDR3 runs to 13 residues. V was cut by 5 bases and J by 2 bases, with 10 bases left in between. Germline values: CDR1 DFQATT, CDR2 SNEGSKA (reference sequence). The DNA for the CDR3 is TGCAGTGCTCCGTGGGGGGCTGGAAACACCATATATTTT. Residues: CSAPWGAGNTIYF.

This clonotype was detected only a few times. The rearrangement uses TRBV7-2 and TRBJ1-6; no reliable D call. The V and J ends lost 1 base and 14 bases respectively, with 12 bases between them. The CDR3 consists of 13 residues. Germline V CDR1 and CDR2: SGHTA, FQGNSA. CDR3 nucleotides: TGTGCCAGCAGCTTAGTGCGTTGGTCATCCCTCCACTTT. Its translation: CASSLVRWSSLHF.

The chain joins TRBV18 to TRBJ2-7; tentatively, D is TRBD1 (5 bases). Deletions cut 2 bases from V and 6 bases from J, with 11 bases between. The CDR3 runs 13 residues. The germline V gene has CDR1 KGHSH and CDR2 LQKENI. CDR3 protein: CASSPRQTFEQYF. DNA of the CDR3: TGTGCCAGCTCACCAAGACAGACTTTCGAGCAGTACTTC.

The V gene is TRBV27, the J gene TRBJ1-1; possible D gene TRBD1, 6 bases. In germline, CDR1 is MNHEY, CDR2 SMNVEV (reference sequence). Trimming stripped 6 bases from V and 4 bases from J, with 6 bases between. The CDR3 totals 11 residues. The CDR3 here is CASRGGTEAFF. The CDR3 DNA is TGTGCCAGCAGAGGGGGCACTGAAGCTTTCTTT.